One and the same sample provided the 24 T cell receptor beta chains below, sequenced in a study of neoadjuvant nivolumab and ipilimumab in lung cancer. Here immunoSEQ multiplex PCR was the method, and the copy in TCRdb shows in-frame clones only, minus some. Of about 15,000 clones listed, 70% to 80% were seen once; the top ten hold 8%. This specimen was tumor tissue, taken after neoadjuvant nivolumab, alone or with ipilimumab, at or shortly before surgery. The receptors here all came from an adult with non-small cell lung cancer.

The chain employs TRBV6-5 and TRBJ2-7; 9 bases are shared with TRBD1. Germline V gene data show CDR1 as MNHEY and CDR2 as SVGAGI. J gave up 3 bases and V 7 bases, and 10 bases lay outside the gene matches. The CDR3 consists of 15 residues. The CDR3 DNA sequence: TGTGCCAGCACAGATCCGGGACAGGGCTTCTACGAGCAGTACTTC. This codes for CASTDPGQGFYEQYF.

V gene TRBV7-9 combines with J gene TRBJ1-1; D ambiguous. CDR3 length equals 13 residues. The V end was cut by 2 bases, the J end by 4 bases, with 8 bases between. The germline gives CDR1 SEHNR, CDR2 FQNEAQ (reference sequence). This CDR3 is CASSLSQSTEAFF. The CDR3 DNA reads as TGTGCCAGCAGCTTATCTCAGAGCACTGAAGCTTTCTTT.

V gene TRBV29-1 combines with J gene TRBJ2-2; TRBD1 aligns across 8 bases. The CDR3 runs 15 residues. J lost 4 bases, V lost 5 bases, and 9 bases had no gene match. Germline CDR1 is SQVTM and CDR2 is ANQGSEA. The CDR3 DNA reads TGCAGCGTTCGGTTGGCAGGGGGCGCCACCGGGGAGCTGTTTTTT. Translating it yields CSVRLAGGATGELFF.

The J gene is TRBJ1-2, the V gene TRBV6-1; D might be TRBD1 (5 bases). Germline V gives CDR1 MNHNS, CDR2 SASEGT. The germline V and J ends were trimmed by 5 bases and 2 bases, with 9 bases remaining between them. The CDR3 is 13 amino acids. The chain's CDR3 is CASSLRTNYGYTF. CDR3 coding DNA: TGTGCCAGCAGTTTACGGACAAACTATGGCTACACCTTC.

V and J are TRBV5-1 and TRBJ2-7, with TRBD2 identical over 13 bases. This CDR3 spans 17 amino acids. Germline-derived CDR1 and CDR2 are SGHRS and YFSETQ. J gave up 3 bases and V 4 bases, and 10 bases lay outside the gene matches. This CDR3 is CASSLGVGTSGVYEQYF. CDR3 DNA: TGCGCCAGCAGCCTTGGAGTGGGGACTAGCGGGGTCTACGAGCAGTACTTC.

The genes are TRBV13 and TRBJ2-3, with 7 nucleotides matching TRBD2. V lost 2 bases to trimming and J lost 0 bases; unmatched junction nucleotides: 5. Per germline, CDR1 PRHDT and CDR2 FYEKMQ (reference sequence). This CDR3 comprises 16 residues. CDR3 residues: CASSLRLAASTDTQYF. In DNA form, the CDR3 reads TGTGCCAGCAGCTTAAGGCTAGCGGCTAGCACAGATACGCAGTATTTT.

V and J are TRBV30 and TRBJ2-5; 13 positions match TRBD2. The V gene's germline CDR1 is GTSNPN and CDR2 SVGIG (reference sequence). The junction had 8 bases not matched to a gene; V was cut back by 2 bases and J by 5 bases. The CDR3 consists of 16 residues. CDR3 DNA sequence: TGTGCCTGGAGTCAGGGACTAGCGGGGAATCAGGAGACCCAGTACTTC. Translation gives CAWSQGLAGNQETQYF.

This chain uses TRBV5-1 with TRBJ1-6, with TRBD1 matching over 7 bases. CDR1 and CDR2 (germline): SGHRS, YFSETQ. V lost 0 bases and J lost 5; bases outside the gene matches: 2. This CDR3 has 15 residues. The CDR3 DNA reads as TGCGCCAGCAGCTTGGGTGGGACAGATAATTCACCCCTCCACTTT. This translates into CASSLGGTDNSPLHF.

The V gene is TRBV4-1, the J gene TRBJ2-4, with D possibly TRBD2 on 6 matching bases. The CDR3 runs 19 residues. Germline V gene lookup returns CDR1 MGHRA and CDR2 YSYEKL. V lost 0 bases to trimming and J lost 7 bases, with 25 bases between them. CDR3 nucleotide sequence: TGCGCCAGCAGCCAAGATCGAGGAGGGCTCGGGGTTAAAGGTAACATTCAGTACTTC. Its protein is CASSQDRGGLGVKGNIQYF.

The rearrangement links TRBV6-6 to TRBJ1-2, with D possibly TRBD1 on 6 matching bases. Trimming stripped 6 bases from V and 4 bases from J, with 18 bases between. This CDR3 region has 15 residues. Germline assignment: CDR1 MNHNY and CDR2 SVGAGI (reference sequence). Written as DNA, the CDR3 is TGTGCCAGCAGCCTATCCACAGGGTTCTCCTATGGCTACACCTTC. This codes for CASSLSTGFSYGYTF.

The chain has TRBV10-3 and TRBJ1-1; 10 bases agree with TRBD1. V shed 7 bases and J 5 bases; nucleotides not matched to a gene: 13. Germline CDR1 and CDR2: ENHRY and SYGVKD. This CDR3 contains 16 residues. CDR3: CAITPNLGQGGTEAFF. CDR3 DNA: TGTGCCATCACTCCCAACCTCGGACAGGGGGGAACTGAAGCTTTCTTT.

V usage is TRBV2 and J usage is TRBJ2-3; TRBD1 aligns across 8 bases. V was pared by 6 bases and J by 4 bases, with 9 bases of the junction left unmatched. Germline lookup yields CDR1 SNHLY and CDR2 FYNNEI. The CDR3 runs 15 residues. The DNA for the CDR3 is TGTGCCAGCAGCACCGGACAGGGCGGCTCAGATACGCAGTATTTT. Residues: CASSTGQGGSDTQYF.

In its sample, this clone was seen once. At one boundary the junction diverges from the germline segment, which might be a read error. The genes are TRBV7-7 and TRBJ2-7; D may be TRBD1 (6 bases). The germline V gene has CDR1 SSHAT and CDR2 FNYEAQ (reference sequence). This CDR3 spans 14 amino acids. CDR3 nucleotides: TGTGCTAGCAGCTTAGACGACAGGAACTACGAGCAGTACTTC. It yields the protein CASSLDDRNYEQYF.

The chain combines TRBV30 with TRBJ2-1; D is ambiguous. This CDR3 comprises 10 residues. Trimming cost V 2 bases and J 7 bases, with 3 bases left between them. Germline-derived CDR1 and CDR2 are GTSNPN and SVGIG (reference sequence). This CDR3 reads CAWSMNEQFF. The CDR3 bases are TGTGCCTGGAGTATGAATGAGCAGTTCTTC.

This clone has only one observation. The genes are TRBV5-1 and TRBJ2-7; possible D gene TRBD1, 6 bases. V was cut by 4 bases and J by 10 bases, with 24 bases left in between. The germline V gene has CDR1 SGHRS and CDR2 YFSETQ. The CDR3 has 15 amino acids. The CDR3 loop reads CASSDHRDIILKQYF. CDR3 sequence (DNA): TGCGCCAGCAGCGATCACCGGGACATTATCTTGAAACAGTACTTC.

The V call is TRBV5-4, the J call TRBJ2-1, with 8 bases fitting TRBD2. Germline V gives CDR1 SGHNT, CDR2 YYREEE (reference sequence). J was trimmed by 8 bases and V by 2 bases; bases with no gene match: 9. The CDR3 has 15 residues. The CDR3 spells CASSLRGGGMDEQFF. The CDR3 coding sequence is TGTGCCAGCAGCTTAAGGGGCGGGGGGATGGATGAGCAGTTCTTC.

The V gene is TRBV6-5, the J gene TRBJ1-1, with 7 positions matching TRBD1. The CDR3 has 15 residues. Germline CDR1 MNHEY, CDR2 SVGAGI. The ends lost 6 bases at V and 8 bases at J; junction bases unmatched: 15. The CDR3 sequence: CASRVGRAGGGEAFF. In DNA, the CDR3 is TGTGCCAGCAGGGTTGGGAGGGCAGGGGGTGGGGAAGCTTTCTTT.

The chain couples TRBV5-1 to TRBJ2-3; possibly TRBD1 or TRBD2 for D (6 bases each). The V end lost 3 bases, the J end lost 2 bases, and 13 bases lay between the germline ends. This CDR3 comprises 15 residues. Germline CDR1 and CDR2: SGHRS and YFSETQ. The CDR3 DNA follows: TGCGCCAGCAGCTCCCGGGGGCGGGACACAGATACGCAGTATTTT. Protein: CASSSRGRDTDTQYF.

The V call is TRBV11-2, the J call TRBJ2-3; TRBD2 agrees at 8 bases. Per germline, CDR1 SGHAT and CDR2 FQNNGV. The CDR3 loop spans 15 amino acids. The V and J ends lost 1 base and 6 bases, in that order; junction bases with no gene match: 6. The CDR3 spells CASSLGSRGADTQYF. The DNA of the CDR3 is TGTGCCAGCAGCTTAGGGTCGCGGGGGGCCGATACGCAGTATTTT.

This clone was picked up a small number of times. The chain joins TRBV7-9 to TRBJ2-3; the D call may be TRBD1 or TRBD2 (5 bases each). Trimming took 0 bases from V and 6 from J, leaving 13 bases between them. This CDR3 has 15 residues. Germline V lookup: CDR1 SEHNR, CDR2 FQNEAQ (reference sequence). DNA of the CDR3: TGTGCCAGCAGCTTAGCTTCGCCGGGGACGGATACGCAGTATTTT. Translation gives CASSLASPGTDTQYF.

The J gene is TRBJ2-1, the V gene TRBV2, with a tentative D call TRBD1 (5 bases). With 6 bases removed from V and 0 bases from J, the gap between germline ends came to 12 bases. This CDR3 has 15 amino acids. Germline V CDR1 and CDR2: SNHLY, FYNNEI. The chain's CDR3 is CASRLRGSSYNEQFF. Written as DNA, the CDR3 is TGTGCCAGCAGATTAAGGGGAAGCTCCTACAATGAGCAGTTCTTC.

The J gene is TRBJ2-3, the V gene TRBV7-2; 8 nucleotides match TRBD2. The CDR3 is 15 residues long. The ends lost 2 bases at V and 1 base at J; junction bases unmatched: 2. CDR1 SGHTA and CDR2 FQGNSA come from the germline V gene. The CDR3 DNA sequence: TGTGCCAGCAGCTTATGGCGGGGGGGCACAGATACGCAGTATTTT. This sequence encodes CASSLWRGGTDTQYF.

The CDR3 sequence is CASSVSRTGGYGYTF. The CDR3 DNA is TGTGCCAGCAGCGTATCGCGAACAGGGGGTTATGGCTACACCTTC. This sequence joins TRBV7-2 and TRBJ1-2; the match to TRBD1 covers 8 bases. From germline, CDR1 is SGHTA and CDR2 FQGNSA. The CDR3 length is 15 residues. Trimming at V came to 5 bases and at J to 5 bases, leaving 10 bases not matched to a gene.

The V call is TRBV5-6, the J call TRBJ1-5; D is unresolved. This CDR3 is 12 amino acids long. Germline V CDR1 and CDR2: SGHDT, YYEEEE. Between the trimmed V and J ends, which lost 0 bases and 4 bases, there was a span of 2 bases. The CDR3 region has the DNA TGTGCCAGCAGCTTGGGGAATCAGCCCCAGCATTTT. Translating gives CASSLGNQPQHF.